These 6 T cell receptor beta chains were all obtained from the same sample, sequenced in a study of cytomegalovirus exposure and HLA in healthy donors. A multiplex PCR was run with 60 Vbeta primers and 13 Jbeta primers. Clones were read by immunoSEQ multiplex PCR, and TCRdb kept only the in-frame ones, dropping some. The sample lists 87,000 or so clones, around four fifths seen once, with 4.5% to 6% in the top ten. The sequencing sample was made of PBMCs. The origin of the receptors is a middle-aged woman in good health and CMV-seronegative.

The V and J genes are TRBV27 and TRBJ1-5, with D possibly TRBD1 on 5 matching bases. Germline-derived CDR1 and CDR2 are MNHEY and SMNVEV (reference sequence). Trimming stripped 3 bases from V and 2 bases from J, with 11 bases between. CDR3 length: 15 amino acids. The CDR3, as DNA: TGTGCCAGCAGTTTGGAGGGGTTGGGCAATCAGCCCCAGCATTTT. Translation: CASSLEGLGNQPQHF.

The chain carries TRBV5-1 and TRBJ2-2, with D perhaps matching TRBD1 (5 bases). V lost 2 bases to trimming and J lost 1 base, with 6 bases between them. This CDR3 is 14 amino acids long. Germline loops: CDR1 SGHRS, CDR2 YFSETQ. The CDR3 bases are TGCGCCAGCAGCTTAAGGGGGAACACCGGGGAGCTGTTTTTT. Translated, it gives CASSLRGNTGELFF.

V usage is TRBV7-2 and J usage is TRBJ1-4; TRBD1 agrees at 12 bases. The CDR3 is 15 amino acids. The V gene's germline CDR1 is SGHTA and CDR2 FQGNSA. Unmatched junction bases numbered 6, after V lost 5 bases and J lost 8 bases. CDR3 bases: TGTGCCAGCAGCGCTTCCGGGACAGGGGGCGAAAAACTGTTTTTT. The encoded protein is CASSASGTGGEKLFF.

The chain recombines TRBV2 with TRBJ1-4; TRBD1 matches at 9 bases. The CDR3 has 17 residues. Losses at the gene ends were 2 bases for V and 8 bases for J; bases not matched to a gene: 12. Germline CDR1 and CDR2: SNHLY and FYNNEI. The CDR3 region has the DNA TGTGCCAGCAGTGAACGCGACAGGGGGTTTCTCCGGGAAAAACTGTTTTTT. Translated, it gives CASSERDRGFLREKLFF.

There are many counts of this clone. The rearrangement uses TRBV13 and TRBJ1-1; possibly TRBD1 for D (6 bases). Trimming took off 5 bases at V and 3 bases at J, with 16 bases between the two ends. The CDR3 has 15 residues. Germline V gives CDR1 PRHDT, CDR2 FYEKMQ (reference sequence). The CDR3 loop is CASSPNRVFDTEAFF. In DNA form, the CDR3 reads TGTGCCAGCAGCCCCAACAGGGTCTTTGACACTGAAGCTTTCTTT.

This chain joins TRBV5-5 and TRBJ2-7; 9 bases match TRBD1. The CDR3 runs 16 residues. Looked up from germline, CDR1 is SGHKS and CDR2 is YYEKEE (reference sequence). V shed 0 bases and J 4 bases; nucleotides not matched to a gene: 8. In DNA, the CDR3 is TGTGCCAGCAGCTTGGAACCGGGACAGGGAGGATACGAGCAGTACTTC. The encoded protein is CASSLEPGQGGYEQYF.